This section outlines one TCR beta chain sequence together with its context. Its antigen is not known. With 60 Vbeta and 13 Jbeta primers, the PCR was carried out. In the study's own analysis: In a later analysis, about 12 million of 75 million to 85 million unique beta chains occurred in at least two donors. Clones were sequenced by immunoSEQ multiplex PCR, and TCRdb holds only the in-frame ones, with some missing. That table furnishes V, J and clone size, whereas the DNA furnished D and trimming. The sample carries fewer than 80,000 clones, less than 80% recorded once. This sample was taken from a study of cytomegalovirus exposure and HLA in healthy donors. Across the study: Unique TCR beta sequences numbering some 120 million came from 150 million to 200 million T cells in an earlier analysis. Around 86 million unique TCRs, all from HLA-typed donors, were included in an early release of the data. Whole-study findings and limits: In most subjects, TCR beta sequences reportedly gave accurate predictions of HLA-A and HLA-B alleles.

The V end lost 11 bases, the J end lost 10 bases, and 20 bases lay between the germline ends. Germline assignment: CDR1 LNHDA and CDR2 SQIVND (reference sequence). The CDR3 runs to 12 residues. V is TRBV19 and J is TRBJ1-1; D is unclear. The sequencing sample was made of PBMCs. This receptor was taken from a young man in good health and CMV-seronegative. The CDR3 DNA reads TGTGCCCGCGCGGCGGCCGGGGAAGGAGCTTTCTTT. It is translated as CARAAAGEGAFF.